These T cell receptor beta chains were read from a single sample in a study of T-cell memory formation after mild COVID-19. One entry per CDR3 protein results from TCRdb running MiXCR on the 5' RACE reads. The data contain hundreds of thousands of distinct CDR3 sequences, 16% of them singletons. The sample consisted of PBMCs or a T cell subset sorted from them (not recorded which). The receptors stem from a man in his late teens or twenties who had mild COVID-19 (a few samples of this study predate the infection). Cell type and time point are not known. CDR3s include the opening cysteine and the closing phenylalanine or tryptophan. The D gene is left open where the match is weak. Size tells how often a clone was seen (once, few, many) or the class of an expanded clone, and some rows leave it out.

clone_size	v_call	j_call	d_call	cdr3_length	cdr3_nt	cdr3_aa
.	TRBV7-9	TRBJ2-5	.	16	TGTGCCAGCAGCTCCACCTACCGGGACTTTCAAGAGACCCAGTACTTC	CASSSTYRDFQETQYF
few	TRBV11-2	TRBJ2-7	.	13	TGTGCCAGCAGCGTACAGGTCTCCTACGAGCAGTACTTC	CASSVQVSYEQYF
few	TRBV2	TRBJ1-4	.	13	TGTGCCAGTAGTTCGCCGGTTGATGAAAAACTGTTTTTT	CASSSPVDEKLFF
few	TRBV4-1	TRBJ2-1	.	14	TGCGCCAGCAGCCAAGGGGTCTCTAACGGGGGAGGGTTCTTC	CASSQGVSNGGGFF
few	TRBV5-1	TRBJ1-1	TRBD1	14	TGCGCCAGCAGCCGAGACAGGGGCGCTACTGAAGCTTTCTTT	CASSRDRGATEAFF
.	TRBV6-1	TRBJ1-5	.	17	TGTGCCAGCAGTGGGATACCCGGCACGGGAAGCAATCAGCCCCAGCATTTT	CASSGIPGTGSNQPQHF
.	TRBV7-9	TRBJ2-3	TRBD1	17	TGTGCCAGCAGCCTAACAGGGGTCTCCCCGATCGCAGATACGCAGTATTTT	CASSLTGVSPIADTQYF
.	TRBV4-2	TRBJ2-3	.	14	TGTGCCAGCAGCCAAATGGACACCCGTTGGACGCAGTATTTT	CASSQMDTRWTQYF
.	TRBV10-3	TRBJ2-2	TRBD2	17	TGTGCCATCAGTAAGCAGACTAGCGGGGGTGCTACCGGGGAGCTGTTTTTT	CAISKQTSGGATGELFF
.	TRBV6-1	TRBJ2-7	.	13	TGTGCCAGCAGTGAAACAGCCTCCTACGAGCAGTACTTC	CASSETASYEQYF
.	TRBV29-1	TRBJ2-7	.	15	TGCAGCGTTGAAGGTGCGGGACGGAGCTCCTACGAGCAGTACTTC	CSVEGAGRSSYEQYF
few	TRBV3-1	TRBJ1-2	TRBD1	15	TGTGCCAGCAGCCCCAGGGGGGCCGAGGACTATGGCTACACCTTC	CASSPRGAEDYGYTF
few	TRBV2	TRBJ2-1	TRBD1	14	TGTGCCAGTTCCGGGACAGGGACCCAGTGGGAGCAGTTCTTC	CASSGTGTQWEQFF
few	TRBV21-1	TRBJ2-3	.	11	TGTGCCTTTTGGAAACAGGGGACGCAGTATTTT	CAFWKQGTQYF
.	TRBV7-9	TRBJ2-1	.	13	TGTGCCAGCAGCTTGGCCGGCGTGGATGAGCAGTTCTTC	CASSLAGVDEQFF
few	TRBV7-9	TRBJ2-3	.	16	TGTGCCAGCAGCTCCCCCGTCGGGGGGCCCGCAGATACGCAGTATTTT	CASSSPVGGPADTQYF
.	TRBV6-2/TRBV6-3	TRBJ1-5	.	13	TGTGCCAGCAGTTCCTCAGGGGTTCAGCCCCAGCATTTT	CASSSSGVQPQHF
.	TRBV9	TRBJ2-7	.	15	TGTGCCAGCAGCGTAGGGGGTGACGGACCCTACGAGCAGTACTTC	CASSVGGDGPYEQYF
.	TRBV19	TRBJ2-4	TRBD1	14	TGTGCCAGTAGTCCCGACAGGGCGGCGGTCATTCAGTACTTC	CASSPDRAAVIQYF
many	TRBV24-1	TRBJ2-5	.	13	TGTGCCACCAGTGATTGGGGGGGCGAGACCCAGTACTTC	CATSDWGGETQYF
few	TRBV5-1	TRBJ2-3	.	16	TGCGCCAGCAGCTTGGCGACTAGAGCTAGCACAGATACGCAGTATTTT	CASSLATRASTDTQYF
few	TRBV6-5	TRBJ2-5	TRBD2	18	TGTGCCAGCAGTCGACTAGCGGGGGACCCTTCCGCCCCAGAGACCCAGTACTTC	CASSRLAGDPSAPETQYF
few	TRBV5-1	TRBJ2-5	TRBD1	15	TGCGCCAGCAGCTTTCAGGGGGAGATCCGAGAGACCCAGTACTTC	CASSFQGEIRETQYF
few	TRBV2	TRBJ1-2	TRBD1	15	TGTGCCAGCAGACTCATTACAGGGGGCTCCTATGGCTACACCTTC	CASRLITGGSYGYTF
.	TRBV5-1	TRBJ2-3	TRBD2	16	TGCGCCAGCAGCTTGGGCGTGACTAGCGTGGCAGATACGCAGTATTTT	CASSLGVTSVADTQYF
few	TRBV7-9	TRBJ1-1	.	14	TGTGCCAGCAGCCTCAGGCCAAGGGACACTGAAGCTTTCTTT	CASSLRPRDTEAFF
few	TRBV7-2	TRBJ1-5	TRBD1	15	TGTGCCAGCAGCTTAAACGACAGGGGCAATCAGCCCCAGCATTTT	CASSLNDRGNQPQHF
.	TRBV4-2	TRBJ2-3	TRBD2	19	TGTGCCAGCAGCCCGTATACTAGCGGGGACGCCCCTAGCACAGATACGCAGTATTTT	CASSPYTSGDAPSTDTQYF
few	TRBV6-2/TRBV6-3	TRBJ1-1	TRBD1	17	TGTGCCAGCAGCCGCGGCCGGGACAGGCCTATGAACACTGAAGCTTTCTTT	CASSRGRDRPMNTEAFF
few	TRBV7-2	TRBJ1-2	.	14	TGTGCCAGCAGCTCGGACGGACCGAACTATGGCTACACCTTC	CASSSDGPNYGYTF
few	TRBV7-2	TRBJ2-3	TRBD2	15	TGTGCCAGCAGCTTGAGGCGGGGGAGCACAGATACGCAGTATTTT	CASSLRRGSTDTQYF
few	TRBV6-4	TRBJ2-1	.	14	TGTGCCAGCAGTGACGTCTGGGGATACAATGAGCAGTTCTTC	CASSDVWGYNEQFF
.	TRBV6-5	TRBJ1-2	.	16	TGTGCCAGCAGTTACTCAGTCACCGGGCTAGACTATGGCTACACCTTC	CASSYSVTGLDYGYTF
.	TRBV24-1	TRBJ2-1	.	11	TGTGCCACCAGAAGGTCGGCGGAGCAGTTCTTC	CATRRSAEQFF
many	TRBV6-4	TRBJ2-1	.	12	TGTGCCAGCAGTGGCACGGGGAATGAGCAGTTCTTC	CASSGTGNEQFF
.	TRBV12-3/TRBV12-4	TRBJ1-2	.	14	TGTGCCAGCACCCCACTCGGCGTTAACTATGGCTACACCTTC	CASTPLGVNYGYTF
.	TRBV4-2	TRBJ2-2	.	15	TGTGCCAGCAGCCCTAGGGGGGCCCACACCGGGGAGCTGTTTTTT	CASSPRGAHTGELFF
few	TRBV28	TRBJ2-5	TRBD2	15	TGTGCCAGCAGTTTTGGGGGGGGACTCCAAGAGACCCAGTACTTC	CASSFGGGLQETQYF
once	TRBV6-2/TRBV6-3	TRBJ2-2	.	13	TGTGCCAGCAGTTATACGAAGGGCGGGGAGCTGTTTTTT	CASSYTKGGELFF
many	TRBV29-1	TRBJ2-2	.	13	TGCAGCGTTGCCAAACAAGAGTCCGGGGAGCTGTTTTTT	CSVAKQESGELFF
.	TRBV20-1	TRBJ2-5	.	13	TGCAGTGCTAGAGTGCGGGCACAAGAGACCCAGTACTTC	CSARVRAQETQYF
.	TRBV15	TRBJ1-6	.	17	TGTGCCACCAGCCGCAGAATCGACAGTTCTTATAATTCACCCCTCCACTTT	CATSRRIDSSYNSPLHF